The clone carrying this T cell receptor (beta chain) was seen repeatedly, ten times or more. Construction of the TCRbeta library involved unique molecular identifiers. MiXCR was run by TCRdb on the PCR reads, yielding one entry per CDR3 protein. The data show roughly 400,000 distinct CDR3 sequences, with over 20% seen just once and 3.5% to 4% held by the top ten. CDR1 is DFQATT and CDR2 is SNEGSKA in the germline V gene (reference sequence). This CDR3 has 11 amino acids. Between the trimmed V and J ends, which lost 5 bases and 5 bases, there was a span of 9 bases. The sample belongs to a study of T-cell reconstitution after alpha-beta-depleted transplantation in children.

The V gene is TRBV20-1, the J gene TRBJ1-2; D is undetermined. Sequences were derived from PBMCs from the stem cell graft donor, sampled from the stem cell graft. The sequence was collected from a human donor who donated a stem cell graft to a child with acute myeloid leukemia. The CDR3 spells CSAGGLYGYTF. The CDR3 coding sequence is TGCAGTGCTGGAGGGTTATATGGCTACACCTTC.